A single T cell receptor (beta chain) is shown here with its context. What it binds is not known. CD45RO/CCR7/CD25/CD127/CD95/CD27 separated CD4+ naive, central memory, regulatory and stem cell-like memory cells by sorting. The CDR3 is made up of 15 amino acids. The V gene's germline CDR1 is SQVTM and CDR2 ANQGSEA. Trimming took 4 bases from V and 5 from J; bases not matched to a gene: 5. Sequencing targeted expressed TCRB transcripts, as all isolated RNA had been reverse transcribed. Assay: immunoSEQ multiplex PCR; the TCRdb copy retains only in-frame clones and omits some. The sample lists about 170,000 clones; roughly 8% were seen once. The data were taken from a study of beta chain features in type 1 diabetes. Overall study: Investigators examined some 110,000,000 sorted cells across all samples. Findings and caveats of the study: Moderately but significantly shorter TCRB CDR3s were found in Type 1 diabetes patients in all four CD4+ subsets.

This receptor was obtained from a young man with type 1 diabetes. The specimen was central memory CD4+ T cells from blood. The V gene is TRBV29-1, the J gene TRBJ2-3; 14 bases fit TRBD2. In DNA form, the CDR3 reads TGCAGCGTTGGAAAGACTAGCGGGGGGGGAGATACGCAGTATTTT. It is translated as CSVGKTSGGGDTQYF.